This TCR beta chain was recorded in a study of identical twins. Per germline, CDR1 MNHEY and CDR2 SVGAGI. V gave up 0 bases and J gave up 6 bases, with 9 bases separating them. The CDR3 totals 14 residues. TCRdb redid the calling of the 5' RACE reads with MiXCR, one entry per CDR3 protein. The sample includes roughly 500,000 distinct CDR3 sequences, roughly 21% of them seen just once. Another study also made use of these data, one on T cells expressing NK-cell markers. That study reports: In the group of eight sequenced donors, seven were HCMV-seropositive and one was seronegative.

The receptor's source is a woman aged 18 to 35 in good health. The specimen was CD4+ T cells sorted from blood. The rearrangement links TRBV6-5 to TRBJ1-5; tentative D call: TRBD1 (6 bases). The CDR3 sequence is CASSYSNRVQPQHF. CDR3 bases: TGTGCCAGCAGTTACTCGAACAGGGTTCAGCCCCAGCATTTT.